These 27 T cell receptor beta chains share one sample of origin, sequenced in a study of blood T cell repertoires in COVID-19. Profiled with immunoSEQ multiplex PCR; TCRdb holds only in-frame clones, not every one. The sample has 100,000 to 150,000 clones; more than 80% are singletons. The material sequenced was peripheral blood. Every receptor here comes from an elderly woman with COVID-19, enrolled during active disease.

This chain uses TRBV5-5 with TRBJ2-2, with TRBD2 identical over 8 bases. The CDR3 covers 16 residues. Germline trimming cut 0 bases from V and 5 bases from J; bases unmatched to any gene: 6. CDR1 and CDR2 from the germline V gene are SGHKS and YYEKEE (reference sequence). CDR3 sequence reads: CASSLGGTSSTGELFF. Written as DNA, the CDR3 is TGTGCCAGCAGCTTGGGGGGGACTAGTTCGACCGGGGAGCTGTTTTTT.

The V gene is TRBV15, the J gene TRBJ2-2; maybe TRBD1 (6 bases). CDR1 is LNHNV and CDR2 is YYDKDF in the germline V gene (reference sequence). Trimming cost V 0 bases and J 6 bases, with 11 bases left between them. The CDR3 runs to 15 residues. CDR3 coding DNA: TGTGCCACCAGCAGAGAACAGGGCGTCCCCGGGGAGCTGTTTTTT. Amino acid sequence: CATSREQGVPGELFF.

Only a few counts were recorded for this clone. The chain combines TRBV30 with TRBJ1-2; 7 nucleotides line up with TRBD1. V lost 8 bases, J lost 3 bases, and 9 bases stayed unmatched. This CDR3 has 13 residues. Germline V gives CDR1 GTSNPN, CDR2 SVGIG (reference sequence). CDR3 protein: CAPETGQDYGYTF. The CDR3 region has the DNA TGTGCCCCCGAGACAGGGCAAGACTATGGCTACACCTTC. Full variable domain (outside the CDR3, taken from reference TRBV30 and TRBJ1-2): SQTIHQWPATLVQPVGSPLSLECTVEGTSNPNLYWYRQAAGRGLQLLFYSVGIGQISSEVPQNLSASRPQDRQFILSSKKLLLSDSGFYLCAPETGQDYGYTFGSGTRLTVV.

Only one count was recorded for this clone. The rearrangement joins TRBV7-9 to TRBJ2-1, with D possibly matching TRBD1 (5 bases). CDR3 length: 12 amino acids. V shed 1 base and J shed 11 bases, with 9 bases lying between them. Germline CDR1 reads SEHNR; CDR2 reads FQNEAQ (reference sequence). The CDR3 sequence is CASSLDRGQQFF. The CDR3 region has the DNA TGTGCCAGCAGCTTAGATAGGGGTCAGCAGTTCTTC.

This chain links TRBV5-4 with TRBJ2-1; 13 positions match TRBD2. Per germline, CDR1 SGHNT and CDR2 YYREEE (reference sequence). V trimming: 4 bases; J trimming: 5 bases; junction bases outside the gene matches: 6. The CDR3 is 16 residues long. CDR3: CASSPGTSGNNNEQFF. The CDR3 DNA sequence: TGTGCCAGCAGCCCAGGGACTAGCGGGAACAACAATGAGCAGTTCTTC.

CDR3 DNA sequence: TGTGCCAGCAGTCGACCCGCGGGAAGTGACTACGAGCAGTACTTC. This sequence encodes CASSRPAGSDYEQYF. J is TRBJ2-7 and V is TRBV6-2 or TRBV6-3, with a weak D call TRBD2 (6 bases). Trimming left V 5 bases short and J 3 bases short, with 17 bases between. CDR1 is MNHEY, CDR2 SVGEGT, per germline. The CDR3 is 15 amino acids.

The genes are TRBV7-2 and TRBJ1-1; 8 bases match TRBD1. J gave up 4 bases and V 3 bases, and 1 base lay outside the gene matches. The CDR3 runs 13 residues. Germline CDR1 SGHTA, CDR2 FQGNSA. The CDR3: CASSFDRGTEAFF. CDR3 DNA sequence: TGTGCCAGCAGCTTCGACAGGGGCACTGAAGCTTTCTTT.

The gene calls are TRBV19 and TRBJ1-1; perhaps TRBD1 as D (5 bases). Trimming shortened V by 8 bases and J by 6 bases, and 13 bases separated the two germline ends. This CDR3 is 12 amino acids long. CDR1 and CDR2 (germline): LNHDA, SQIVND (reference sequence). The CDR3: CASPRVFAEAFF. CDR3 nucleotide sequence: TGTGCCAGTCCCAGGGTGTTTGCTGAAGCTTTCTTT.

This chain links TRBV12-5 with TRBJ2-7, with 10 nucleotides matching TRBD1. CDR3 size: 19 residues. From germline, CDR1 is LGHNT and CDR2 FRNRAP. The V gene end was trimmed by 3 bases and the J gene end by 3 bases; junction bases not matched to a gene: 17. The CDR3 nucleotides are TGTGCTAGTGGTTTATTTCCGGGACAGGGGTTTTGGGCATTCTACGAGCAGTACTTC. As protein: CASGLFPGQGFWAFYEQYF.

V is TRBV28 and J is TRBJ1-4, with TRBD1 identical over 9 bases. The CDR3 has 15 residues. J lost 7 bases, V lost 4 bases, and 7 bases had no gene match. CDR1 MDHEN and CDR2 SYDVKM come from the germline V gene. CDR3 coding DNA: TGTGCCAGCAGTTCCTCCGGGACAGGGTTTGAAAAACTGTTTTTT. Protein: CASSSSGTGFEKLFF.

This clone was detected once. The chain joins TRBV28 to TRBJ2-7; 9 nucleotides agree with TRBD1. V trimming: 3 bases; J trimming: 6 bases; junction bases outside the gene matches: 3. The CDR3 loop spans 13 amino acids. Germline-derived CDR1 and CDR2 are MDHEN and SYDVKM. CDR3 DNA sequence: TGTGCCAGCAGTTTGGGACAGGGCCTCGAGCAGTACTTC. Amino acids: CASSLGQGLEQYF.

V gene TRBV7-3 combines with J gene TRBJ2-3, with 11 bases aligning to TRBD1. Germline values: CDR1 SGHTA, CDR2 FQGTGA. The CDR3 totals 15 residues. V was clipped by 5 bases and J by 5 bases; unmatched bases: 6. Written as DNA, the CDR3 is TGTGCCAGCAGCCCCTCCGGGACAGGGGGAGATACGCAGTATTTT. Its translation is CASSPSGTGGDTQYF.

This clone was detected once. J is TRBJ2-3 and V is TRBV2; 7 bases align to TRBD2. With 5 bases clipped from V and 0 bases from J, the junction kept 5 bases outside the gene matches. This CDR3 is built from 15 residues. CDR1 and CDR2 (germline): SNHLY, FYNNEI. The CDR3 DNA sequence: TGTGCCAGCAGTCTGAGCGGGATAAGCACAGATACGCAGTATTTT. Amino acids: CASSLSGISTDTQYF.

The J gene is TRBJ1-2, the V gene TRBV19; 7 positions agree with TRBD1. This CDR3 contains 12 residues. Germline trimming cut 5 bases from V and 4 bases from J; bases unmatched to any gene: 1. Germline V CDR1 and CDR2: LNHDA, SQIVND (reference sequence). CDR3 sequence (DNA): TGTGCCAGTAGTGGGGACAGCTATGGCTACACCTTC. Translated, it gives CASSGDSYGYTF.

This clone has a single count. The V and J genes are TRBV7-3 and TRBJ1-2, with D possibly matching TRBD1 (5 bases). The V end was cut by 8 bases, the J end by 8 bases, with 12 bases between. Per the germline V gene, CDR1 is SGHTA and CDR2 is FQGTGA. This CDR3 contains 11 residues. The CDR3 spells CASQGPGGYTF. CDR3 DNA sequence: TGTGCCAGCCAGGGTCCCGGCGGCTACACCTTC. The complete variable domain, with remaining parts taken from reference TRBV7-3 and TRBJ1-2, reads GAGVSQTPSNKVTEKGKYVELRCDPISGHTALYWYRQSLGQGPEFLIYFQGTGAADDSGLPNDRFFAVRPEGSVSTLKIQRTERGDSAVYLCASQGPGGYTFGSGTRLTVV.

This chain uses TRBV7-2 with TRBJ1-1; 9 bases map to TRBD1. The CDR3 length is 15 residues. Per the germline V gene, CDR1 is SGHTA and CDR2 is FQGNSA. J lost 9 bases, V lost 5 bases, and 13 bases had no gene match. The CDR3 nucleotides are TGTGCCAGCAGCCCCGACAGACCGGGACAGGGAAAAGCTTTCTTT. Residues: CASSPDRPGQGKAFF.

The J gene is TRBJ2-1, the V gene TRBV11-2, with TRBD2 matching 7 bases. Per germline, CDR1 SGHAT and CDR2 FQNNGV. The V and J ends lost 7 bases and 4 bases, in that order; junction bases with no gene match: 10. CDR3 size: 15 residues. The CDR3 sequence is CASKVGGSSYNEQFF. Here the CDR3 DNA reads TGTGCCAGCAAGGTAGGCGGGAGTTCTTACAATGAGCAGTTCTTC.

This clone came up once. The rearrangement links TRBV7-2 to TRBJ2-1, with TRBD2 as a possible D gene (5 bases). This CDR3 is built from 13 residues. With 5 bases removed from V and 8 bases from J, the gap between germline ends came to 13 bases. Germline CDR1 and CDR2: SGHTA and FQGNSA. Here the CDR3 reads CASSPRRRDEQFF. Written as DNA, the CDR3 is TGTGCCAGCAGCCCCCGGAGGCGGGATGAGCAGTTCTTC.

The chain combines TRBV25-1 with TRBJ2-3; D is perhaps TRBD2 (6 bases). Germline-derived CDR1 and CDR2 are MGHDK and SYGVNS. The CDR3 covers 14 residues. The ends were cut back, 3 bases at V and 4 bases at J, with 11 bases in the middle. The DNA for the CDR3 is TGTGCCAGCAGTGATACTAGCATTGCAGATACGCAGTATTTT. Its translation is CASSDTSIADTQYF.

The chain employs TRBV6-1 and TRBJ2-3; TRBD2 is a possible D gene (6 bases). The CDR3 totals 15 residues. With 5 bases removed from V and 0 bases from J, the gap between germline ends came to 12 bases. CDR1 and CDR2 (germline): MNHNS, SASEGT. The CDR3 loop reads CASSLLGGSTDTQYF. The CDR3 nucleotides read TGTGCCAGCAGTTTGCTCGGGGGTAGCACAGATACGCAGTATTTT.

The chain carries TRBV4-1 and TRBJ2-5; D call uncertain. V dropped 5 bases and J dropped 4 bases, with 5 bases sitting between them. Germline CDR1 MGHRA, CDR2 YSYEKL. This CDR3 contains 11 residues. This chain's CDR3 is CASSNGETQYF. CDR3 bases: TGCGCCAGCAGCAACGGAGAGACCCAGTACTTC.

The chain recombines TRBV9 with TRBJ2-2; TRBD1 aligns across 9 bases. The CDR3 covers 16 residues. The V gene end was trimmed by 4 bases and the J gene end by 7 bases; junction bases not matched to a gene: 11. Germline CDR1 and CDR2: SGDLS and YYNGEE. In nucleotides, the CDR3 is TGTGCCAGCAGCCCAGGGACAGGGAAGGTCGGCGGGGAGCTGTTTTTT. Translated: CASSPGTGKVGGELFF. Complete variable domain (other parts from reference TRBV9 and TRBJ2-2): DSGVTQTPKHLITATGQRVTLRCSPRSGDLSVYWYQQSLDQGLQFLIQYYNGEERAKGNILERFSAQQFPDLHSELNLSSLELGDSALYFCASSPGTGKVGGELFFGEGSRLTVL.

This sequence joins TRBV28 and TRBJ2-1, with unresolved D. V was pared by 6 bases and J by 6 bases, with 15 bases between. The germline V gene has CDR1 MDHEN and CDR2 SYDVKM. This CDR3 is built from 14 residues. The CDR3 spells CASSPPGRFNEQFF. The DNA for the CDR3 is TGTGCCAGCAGCCCTCCAGGTAGATTCAATGAGCAGTTCTTC.

The chain uses TRBV5-1 and TRBJ1-3, with D possibly matching TRBD1 (5 bases). CDR3 length: 14 amino acids. Trimming shortened V by 2 bases and J by 2 bases, and 8 bases separated the two germline ends. Germline lookup yields CDR1 SGHRS and CDR2 YFSETQ. Written as DNA, the CDR3 is TGCGCCAGCAGCTTTTCGGGGGCTGGAAACACCATATATTTT. Protein sequence: CASSFSGAGNTIYF.

The chain combines TRBV6-5 with TRBJ1-1, with D hard to call. The V gene's germline CDR1 is MNHEY and CDR2 SVGAGI. Trimming shortened V by 8 bases and J by 3 bases, and 10 bases separated the two germline ends. This CDR3 is 12 amino acids long. The CDR3 DNA is TGTGCCAGCTGGAGGGAAGACACTGAAGCTTTCTTT. It codes for CASWREDTEAFF.

The rearrangement links TRBV29-1 to TRBJ2-1, with a weak D call TRBD2 (5 bases). Germline V lookup: CDR1 SQVTM, CDR2 ANQGSEA. Trimming cost V 7 bases and J 5 bases, with 18 bases left between them. This CDR3 is built from 14 residues. The CDR3 DNA reads as TGCAGCGCCCCCCGGCGCGGGTCCCACAATGAGCAGTTCTTC. Its protein product is CSAPRRGSHNEQFF.

The chain employs TRBV18 and TRBJ2-7; 7 bases fit TRBD1. The CDR3 sequence is 14 residues long. The J segment lost 1 base and the V segment lost 5 bases, leaving 5 bases of the junction unmatched. Germline CDR1 reads KGHSH; CDR2 reads LQKENI. This chain's CDR3 is CASSLDRNSYEQYF. As DNA, the CDR3 is TGTGCCAGCTCATTGGACAGGAATTCCTACGAGCAGTACTTC.